The 9 T cell receptor beta chains in this list originate from one sample, sequenced in a study of shared clonotypes between healthy human individuals (dated by TCRdb to between 2020 and 2021). CD8 naive samples were obtained by positive selection for CCR7 among CD45RO-negative cells, yielding a CD45RA+CCR7+ population from which TemRA cells were excluded. The library came from the immunoSEQ multiplex PCR assay. TCRdb took this table from immuneACCESS and kept in-frame rearrangements with V and J called. Such tables lack part of the clones; where checked against another copy, unresolved V genes explain under half of the gap, and the rest is unexplained. In this sample the table shows hundreds of thousands of clones, around 90% of which occur a single time. The ten largest account for about a quarter of the sample. The sequencing sample was made of naive CD8+ T cells sorted from blood. The cell subset or site tag for this specimen amounts to: CD45RA+CCR7+. These receptors were obtained from a man in his thirties or forties in good health.

This chain links TRBV2 with TRBJ1-4; the D is unclear. V gave up 11 bases and J gave up 4 bases, with 14 bases separating them. The germline gives CDR1 SNHLY, CDR2 FYNNEI. The CDR3 extends over 13 amino acids. For the CDR3, the DNA is TGTGCCGGTTACCGAGAACGTAATGAAAAACTGTTTTTT. This gives the protein CAGYRERNEKLFF.

J is TRBJ1-1 and V is TRBV30, with D hard to call. The CDR3 sequence is 14 residues long. Trimming took 2 bases from V and 0 from J, leaving 10 bases between them. From germline, CDR1 is GTSNPN and CDR2 SVGIG (reference sequence). CDR3 coding DNA: TGTGCCTGGAGTAGGTTGGGGATGAACACTGAAGCTTTCTTT. As protein: CAWSRLGMNTEAFF.

Only one count was recorded for this clone. V is TRBV29-1 and J is TRBJ2-3; 7 nucleotides match TRBD2. Trimming removed 6 bases from V and 2 bases from J; junction bases left unmatched: 5. This CDR3 is 13 amino acids long. Germline CDR1 is SQVTM and CDR2 is ANQGSEA. CDR3 bases: TGCAGCGTAACCGGGACTATCACAGATACGCAGTATTTT. It is translated as CSVTGTITDTQYF.

The chain couples TRBV7-6 to TRBJ2-7; D is undetermined. The CDR3 contains 11 residues. Trimming removed 1 base from V and 3 bases from J, with 1 base in between. Looked up from germline, CDR1 is SGHVS and CDR2 is FNYEAQ. The CDR3 sequence is CASSLDYEQYF. DNA for the CDR3: TGTGCCAGCAGCTTAGACTACGAGCAGTACTTC.

Comments on this clone: Other DNA sequences in the sample encode the same CDR3. This chain uses TRBV9 with TRBJ2-7, with D tentatively TRBD1 or TRBD2 (5 bases each). V was clipped by 3 bases and J by 2 bases, with 12 bases between them. This CDR3 region has 14 residues. Germline loops: CDR1 SGDLS, CDR2 YYNGEE. The CDR3 is CASSARDGTYEQYF. The CDR3 DNA sequence: TGTGCCAGCAGCGCCCGGGACGGCACCTACGAGCAGTACTTC.

The chain recombines TRBV7-8 with TRBJ2-7; no definite D call. Between the trimmed V and J ends, which lost 2 bases and 5 bases, there was a span of 13 bases. Germline assignment: CDR1 SGHVS and CDR2 FQNEAQ. This CDR3 has 14 amino acids. The chain's CDR3 is CASSLRRGADEQYF. CDR3 coding DNA: TGTGCCAGCAGCTTAAGACGCGGCGCCGACGAGCAGTACTTC. The full variable domain, its missing parts supplied by reference TRBV7-8 and TRBJ2-7, is GAGVSQSPRYKVAKRGQDVALRCDPISGHVSLFWYQQALGQGPEFLTYFQNEAQLDKSGLPSDRFFAERPEGSVSTLKIQRTQQEDSAVYLCASSLRRGADEQYFGPGTRLTVT.

The V gene is TRBV6-5, the J gene TRBJ2-1; no clear D. Trimming stripped 2 bases from V and 1 base from J, with 6 bases between. The CDR3 has 14 amino acids. Germline CDR1 is MNHEY and CDR2 is SVGAGI. The CDR3 DNA is TGTGCCAGCAGTTACACGCGGTCCTACAATGAGCAGTTCTTC. Translation gives CASSYTRSYNEQFF.

The CDR3 DNA is TGTGCCAGCACCCCCCCTAGCTTCGAGCAGTACTTC. Translating gives CASTPPSFEQYF. The V call is TRBV2, the J call TRBJ2-7; D possibly corresponds to TRBD2 (5 bases). The CDR3 consists of 12 residues. Trimming stripped 7 bases from V and 6 bases from J, with 13 bases between. Germline V lookup: CDR1 SNHLY, CDR2 FYNNEI.

The gene calls are TRBV28 and TRBJ2-3; D may be TRBD2 (6 bases). CDR1 and CDR2 (germline): MDHEN, SYDVKM. The CDR3 spans 16 residues. V gave up 6 bases and J gave up 3 bases, with 19 bases separating them. CDR3 in amino acids: CASSWATSVGTDTQYF. CDR3 DNA: TGTGCCAGCAGCTGGGCGACTAGTGTCGGTACAGATACGCAGTATTTT.